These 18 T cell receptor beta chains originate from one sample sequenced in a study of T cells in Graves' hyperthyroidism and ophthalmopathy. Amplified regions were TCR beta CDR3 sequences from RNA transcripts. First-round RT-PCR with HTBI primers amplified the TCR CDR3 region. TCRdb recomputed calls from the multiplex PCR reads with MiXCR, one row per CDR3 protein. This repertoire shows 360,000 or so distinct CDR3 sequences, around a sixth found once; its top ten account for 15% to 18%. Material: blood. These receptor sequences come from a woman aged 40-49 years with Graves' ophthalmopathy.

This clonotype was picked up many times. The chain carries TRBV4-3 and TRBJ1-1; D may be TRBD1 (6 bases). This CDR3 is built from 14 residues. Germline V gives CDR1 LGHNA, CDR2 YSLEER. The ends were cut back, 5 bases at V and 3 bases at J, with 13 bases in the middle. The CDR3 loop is CASSVSGTHTEAFF. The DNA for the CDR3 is TGCGCCAGCAGCGTGTCCGGGACACACACTGAAGCTTTCTTT.

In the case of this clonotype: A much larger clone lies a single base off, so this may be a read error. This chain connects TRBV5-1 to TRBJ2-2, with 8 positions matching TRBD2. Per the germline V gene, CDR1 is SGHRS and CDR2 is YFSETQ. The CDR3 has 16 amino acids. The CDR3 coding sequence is TGCGCCATCAGCTTCGAAAGCGGGAGGAACACCGGGGAGCTGTTTTTT. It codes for CAISFESGRNTGELFF.

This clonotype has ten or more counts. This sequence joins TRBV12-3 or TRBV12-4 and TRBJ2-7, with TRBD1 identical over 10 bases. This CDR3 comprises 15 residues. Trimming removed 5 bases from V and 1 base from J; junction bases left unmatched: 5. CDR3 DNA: TGTGCCAGCAGTCTCGGGACAGGGGTATCCTACGAGCAGTACTTC. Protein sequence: CASSLGTGVSYEQYF.

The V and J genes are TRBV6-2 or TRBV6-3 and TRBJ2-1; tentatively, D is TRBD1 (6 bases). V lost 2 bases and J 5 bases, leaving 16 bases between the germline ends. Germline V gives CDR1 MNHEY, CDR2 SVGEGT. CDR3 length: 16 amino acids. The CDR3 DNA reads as TGTGCCAGCAGTTACCGAAGGGACAACGTCCACAATGAGCAGTTCTTC. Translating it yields CASSYRRDNVHNEQFF.

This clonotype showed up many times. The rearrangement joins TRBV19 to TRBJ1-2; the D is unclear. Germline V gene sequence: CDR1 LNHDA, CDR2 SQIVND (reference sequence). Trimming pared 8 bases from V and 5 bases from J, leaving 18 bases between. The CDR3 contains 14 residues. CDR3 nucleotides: TGTGCCAGTTCCTACTATCGGGCCAGTTATGGCTACACCTTC. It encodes CASSYYRASYGYTF. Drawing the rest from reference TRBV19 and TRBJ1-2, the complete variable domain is DGGITQSPKYLFRKEGQNVTLSCEQNLNHDAMYWYRQDPGQGLRLIYYSQIVNDFQKGDIAEGYSVSREKKESFPLTVTSAQKNPTAFYLCASSYYRASYGYTFGSGTRLTVV.

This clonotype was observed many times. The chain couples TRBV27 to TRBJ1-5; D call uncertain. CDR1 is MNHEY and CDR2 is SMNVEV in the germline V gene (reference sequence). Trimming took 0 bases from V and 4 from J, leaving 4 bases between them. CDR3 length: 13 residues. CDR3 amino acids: CASSLSWNQPQHF. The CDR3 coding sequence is TGTGCCAGCAGTTTATCGTGGAATCAGCCCCAGCATTTT.

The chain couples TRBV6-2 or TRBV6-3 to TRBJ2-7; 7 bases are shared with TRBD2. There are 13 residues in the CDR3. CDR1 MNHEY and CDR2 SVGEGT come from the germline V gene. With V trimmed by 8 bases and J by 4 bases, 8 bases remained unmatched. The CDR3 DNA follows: TGTGCCAGCGGGGGGGATGGGAGTTACGAGCAGTACTTC. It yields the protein CASGGDGSYEQYF.

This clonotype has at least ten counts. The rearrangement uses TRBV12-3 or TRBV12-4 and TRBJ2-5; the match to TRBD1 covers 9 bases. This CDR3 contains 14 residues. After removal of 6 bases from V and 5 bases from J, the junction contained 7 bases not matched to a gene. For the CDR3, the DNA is TGTGCCAGCAGCTCAACAGGGGGCAGGGAGACCCAGTACTTC. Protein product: CASSSTGGRETQYF.

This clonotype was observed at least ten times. CDR3 DNA sequence: TGCAGCGTTGTGCCAGCGGGGAGCACAGATACGCAGTATTTT. It codes for CSVVPAGSTDTQYF. This rearrangement joins TRBV29-1 to TRBJ2-3; 7 bases fit TRBD2. Germline V gene sequence: CDR1 SQVTM, CDR2 ANQGSEA. The CDR3 is 14 amino acids. V shed 4 bases, J shed 0 bases, and the junction held 4 bases outside the gene matches.

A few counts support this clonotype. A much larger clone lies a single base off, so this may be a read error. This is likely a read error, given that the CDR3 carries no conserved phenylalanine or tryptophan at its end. The CDR3 DNA sequence: TGTGCCAGCAGGGGACAGGGATGGTCGCCCCAGCATCTT. This codes for CASRGQGWSPQHL. The chain carries TRBV27 and TRBJ1-5; 9 nucleotides align to TRBD1. Germline V lookup: CDR1 MNHEY, CDR2 SMNVEV (reference sequence). The CDR3 loop spans 13 amino acids. V trimming: 6 bases; J trimming: 9 bases; junction bases outside the gene matches: 6.

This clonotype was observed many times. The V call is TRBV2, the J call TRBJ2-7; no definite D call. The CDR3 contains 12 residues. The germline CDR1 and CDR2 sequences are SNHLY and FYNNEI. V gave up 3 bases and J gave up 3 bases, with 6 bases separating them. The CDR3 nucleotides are TGTGCCAGCAGTGACGGGTTCTACGAGCAGTACTTC. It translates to CASSDGFYEQYF.

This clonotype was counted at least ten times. CDR3 nucleotides: TGTGCCAGCAGTTTAAGAAGGCGGCAAGAGACCCAGTACTTC. It yields the protein CASSLRRRQETQYF. The chain carries TRBV12-3 or TRBV12-4 and TRBJ2-5, with D unresolved. This CDR3 has 14 residues. V gave up 2 bases and J gave up 2 bases, with 9 bases separating them.

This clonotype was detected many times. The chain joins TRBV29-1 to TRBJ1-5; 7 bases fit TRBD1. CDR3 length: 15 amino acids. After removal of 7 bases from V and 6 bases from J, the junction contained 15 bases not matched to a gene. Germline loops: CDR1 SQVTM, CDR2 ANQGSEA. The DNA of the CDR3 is TGCAGCGCAGCAAATTCCAGGGGGAAGGGTCAGCCCCAGCATTTT. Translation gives CSAANSRGKGQPQHF.

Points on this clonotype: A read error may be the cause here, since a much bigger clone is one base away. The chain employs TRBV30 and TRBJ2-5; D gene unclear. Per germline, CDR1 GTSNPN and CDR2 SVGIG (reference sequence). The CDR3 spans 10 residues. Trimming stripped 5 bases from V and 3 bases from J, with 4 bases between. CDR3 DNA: TGTGCCTGGCTAAAAGAGACCCAGTACTTC. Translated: CAWLKETQYF. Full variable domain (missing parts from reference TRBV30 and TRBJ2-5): SQTIHQWPATLVQPVGSPLSLECTVEGTSNPNLYWYRQAAGRGLQLLFYSVGIGQISSEVPQNLSASRPQDRQFILSSKKLLLSDSGFYLCAWLKETQYFGPGTRLLVL.

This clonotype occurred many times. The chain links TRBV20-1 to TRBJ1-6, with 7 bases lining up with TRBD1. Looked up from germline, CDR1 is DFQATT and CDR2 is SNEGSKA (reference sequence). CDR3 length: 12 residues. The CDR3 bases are TGCGGAGGGACAGACCATAATTCACCCCTCCACTTT. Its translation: CGGTDHNSPLHF.

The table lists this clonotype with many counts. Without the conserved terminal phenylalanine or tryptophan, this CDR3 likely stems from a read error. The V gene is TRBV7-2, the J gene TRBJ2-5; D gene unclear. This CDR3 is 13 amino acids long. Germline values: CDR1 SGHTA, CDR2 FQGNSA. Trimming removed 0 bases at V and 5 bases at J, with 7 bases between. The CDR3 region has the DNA TGTGCCAGCAGCTTAGCTCAGATCGAGACCCAGTACCTC. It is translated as CASSLAQIETQYL.

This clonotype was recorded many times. CDR3 nucleotide sequence: TGTGCCTGGAGTAGGGACACTCAGGCCGGGCAGTACTTC. Its protein product is CAWSRDTQAGQYF. This sequence joins TRBV30 and TRBJ2-7; D perhaps matches TRBD1 (6 bases). The germline V gene has CDR1 GTSNPN and CDR2 SVGIG (reference sequence). CDR3 size: 13 residues. Trimming stripped 2 bases from V and 9 bases from J, with 17 bases between.

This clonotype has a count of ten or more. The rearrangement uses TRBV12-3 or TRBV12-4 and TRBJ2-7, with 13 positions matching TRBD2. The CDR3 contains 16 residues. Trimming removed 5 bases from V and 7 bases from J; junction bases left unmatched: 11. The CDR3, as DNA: TGTGCCAGCAGTCCGCGGGGGACTAGCGGGACCTGGGAGCAGTACTTC. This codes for CASSPRGTSGTWEQYF.